This T cell receptor beta chain was retrieved from a study of blood T cell repertoires in COVID-19. Across the study: The samples span acute and convalescent COVID-19 from the United States, Italy and Spain. T cells, B-cell-depleted T cells, or PBMCs supplied cDNA or gDNA.

There are many counts of this clone. Per the authors' pipeline: Amplified reference gene primers provided the basis for estimating nucleated cell counts. The assay was immunoSEQ multiplex PCR, and TCRdb's table has in-frame clones only and misses some. The V and J calls and clone size are taken from that table; D and trimming were inferred from the DNA. The sample yields 55,000 to 80,000 clones, around 86% seen once. Trimming took 6 bases from V and 1 from J; bases not matched to a gene: 5. The length of the CDR3 is 15 residues. CDR1 is SGHAT, CDR2 FQNNGV, per germline. The receptor comes from a human donor in a cohort sampled during active COVID-19. The chain couples TRBV11-2 to TRBJ2-3, with 9 bases identical to TRBD2. Sequencing was carried out using peripheral blood. This chain's CDR3 is CASRSSSGGTDTQYF. CDR3 nucleotide sequence: TGTGCCAGCAGATCTTCTAGCGGGGGCACAGATACGCAGTATTTT.